This is a list of T cell receptor beta chains from one sample in a study of T cell repertoires in cytomegalovirus infection. From the reads, TCRdb called clonotypes with MiXCR, one entry per CDR3 protein. The data show roughly 180,000 distinct CDR3 sequences, with roughly 15% seen just once and under 30% held by the top ten. Sequencing was performed on CD8+ T cells from PBMCs. The receptors stem from a human donor in good health (CMV status not recorded). Some clones in this sample may be carry-over from other donors' samples. Both conserved end residues are part of each CDR3. Fields, in order: clone size, D gene, V gene, J gene, CDR3 DNA, CDR3 protein. A D gene is named only where the DNA matches it firmly. Part of the rows lack a size; the others show once, few, many or a class for expanded clones.

clone_size: once; d_call: -; v_call: TRBV27; j_call: TRBJ2-7; cdr3_nt: TGTGCCAGCAGTTTAAGAGGCAGCGTCTCCTACGAGCAGTACTTC; cdr3_aa: CASSLRGSVSYEQYF
clone_size: few; d_call: -; v_call: TRBV7-3; j_call: TRBJ2-1; cdr3_nt: TGTGCCAGCGGGAACGGCAATGAGCAGTTCTTC; cdr3_aa: CASGNGNEQFF
clone_size: few; d_call: -; v_call: TRBV7-8; j_call: TRBJ2-2; cdr3_nt: TGTGCCAGCAGCTTAGAACGGCTACCGAACACCGGGGAGCTGTTTTTT; cdr3_aa: CASSLERLPNTGELFF
clone_size: -; d_call: -; v_call: TRBV6-2/TRBV6-3; j_call: TRBJ2-6; cdr3_nt: TGTGCCAGCAGTTACTCCCGGGATAGGACCTCTGGGGCCAACGTCCTGACTTTC; cdr3_aa: CASSYSRDRTSGANVLTF
clone_size: -; d_call: -; v_call: TRBV28; j_call: TRBJ2-7; cdr3_nt: TGTGCCAGCAGCTACGTCTCAGGGGACGAGCAGTACTTC; cdr3_aa: CASSYVSGDEQYF
clone_size: -; d_call: TRBD1; v_call: TRBV11-2; j_call: TRBJ2-7; cdr3_nt: TGTGCCAGCAGCCTTGACAGGGTTCGATACGAGCAGTACTTC; cdr3_aa: CASSLDRVRYEQYF
clone_size: few; d_call: -; v_call: TRBV6-6; j_call: TRBJ2-1; cdr3_nt: TGTGCCAGCAGTCCCCGACAGAAGCCATTTAGGGCCAGCTCCTACAATGAGCAGTTCTTC; cdr3_aa: CASSPRQKPFRASSYNEQFF
clone_size: few; d_call: -; v_call: TRBV28; j_call: TRBJ1-5; cdr3_nt: TGTGCCAGCAGTCTCGGGCGGGGGGCGAGGAGTCAGCCCCAGCATTTT; cdr3_aa: CASSLGRGARSQPQHF
clone_size: few; d_call: TRBD1; v_call: TRBV29-1; j_call: TRBJ2-3; cdr3_nt: TGCAGCGTGCCGGGACAGTTGACAGATACGCAGTATTTT; cdr3_aa: CSVPGQLTDTQYF
clone_size: -; d_call: -; v_call: TRBV7-8; j_call: TRBJ2-5; cdr3_nt: TGTGCCAGCAGCTTACAGGGAGAGGAGACCCAGTACTTC; cdr3_aa: CASSLQGEETQYF
clone_size: -; d_call: -; v_call: TRBV29-1; j_call: TRBJ2-7; cdr3_nt: TGCAGCGTTGCGGGGCTGAGCTCCTACGAGCAGTACTTC; cdr3_aa: CSVAGLSSYEQYF
clone_size: -; d_call: TRBD1; v_call: TRBV18; j_call: TRBJ2-2; cdr3_nt: TGTGCCAGCTCACCACCGGTCAGGGGGATCACCGGGGAGCTGTTTTTT; cdr3_aa: CASSPPVRGITGELFF
clone_size: few; d_call: TRBD1; v_call: TRBV7-9; j_call: TRBJ2-7; cdr3_nt: TGTGCCAGCAGCATTCGACAGGGCAACTCCTACGAGCAGTACTTC; cdr3_aa: CASSIRQGNSYEQYF
clone_size: few; d_call: TRBD1; v_call: TRBV12-3/TRBV12-4; j_call: TRBJ1-2; cdr3_nt: TGTGCCAGCAGTCATTCCCGGGACAGGACTAACTATGGCTACACCTTC; cdr3_aa: CASSHSRDRTNYGYTF
clone_size: few; d_call: TRBD1; v_call: TRBV6-2/TRBV6-3; j_call: TRBJ2-2; cdr3_nt: TGTGCCAGCAGTAAGACAGGGGTCGGCGCCGGGGAGCTGTTTTTT; cdr3_aa: CASSKTGVGAGELFF
clone_size: -; d_call: TRBD2; v_call: TRBV20-1; j_call: TRBJ2-5; cdr3_nt: TGCAGTGCCTGGACTAGCGGGGCCGTTGGGGAGACCCAGTACTTC; cdr3_aa: CSAWTSGAVGETQYF